This TCR beta chain is from a study of cytomegalovirus exposure and HLA in healthy donors. Using immunoSEQ multiplex PCR, the repertoire was profiled, and TCRdb retains in-frame clones only, with some absent. The sample includes 150,000 to 200,000 clones, 89% of them seen just once. CDR1 and CDR2 from the germline V gene are MNHEY and SVGAGI. J was trimmed by 4 bases and V by 2 bases; bases with no gene match: 5. The CDR3 runs to 15 residues. The TCR originated in a woman aged 18-35 years in good health and CMV-seropositive. The chain combines TRBV6-5 with TRBJ2-5; 9 bases map to TRBD1. Sequencing was done on a sample of PBMCs. Here the CDR3 reads CASSYGQGSAETQYF. Written as DNA, the CDR3 is TGTGCCAGCAGTTACGGACAGGGGTCGGCAGAGACCCAGTACTTC.